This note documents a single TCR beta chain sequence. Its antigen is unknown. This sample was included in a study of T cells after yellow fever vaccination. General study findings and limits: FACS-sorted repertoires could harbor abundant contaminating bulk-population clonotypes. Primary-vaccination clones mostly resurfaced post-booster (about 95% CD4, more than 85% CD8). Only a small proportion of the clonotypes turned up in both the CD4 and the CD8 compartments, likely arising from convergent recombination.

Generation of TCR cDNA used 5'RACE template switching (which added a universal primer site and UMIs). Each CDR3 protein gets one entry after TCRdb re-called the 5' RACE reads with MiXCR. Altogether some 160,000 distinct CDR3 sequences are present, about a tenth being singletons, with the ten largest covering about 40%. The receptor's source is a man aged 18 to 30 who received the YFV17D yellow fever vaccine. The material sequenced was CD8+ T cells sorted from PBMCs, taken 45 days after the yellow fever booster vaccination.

CDR3 protein: CASSAPGQVQETQYF. The CDR3 region has the DNA TGTGCCAGCAGCGCGCCGGGACAGGTCCAAGAGACCCAGTACTTC. The chain joins TRBV7-2 to TRBJ2-5; 8 bases align to TRBD1. J was trimmed by 1 base and V by 5 bases; bases with no gene match: 6. Germline CDR1 is SGHTA and CDR2 is FQGNSA. This CDR3 spans 15 amino acids.